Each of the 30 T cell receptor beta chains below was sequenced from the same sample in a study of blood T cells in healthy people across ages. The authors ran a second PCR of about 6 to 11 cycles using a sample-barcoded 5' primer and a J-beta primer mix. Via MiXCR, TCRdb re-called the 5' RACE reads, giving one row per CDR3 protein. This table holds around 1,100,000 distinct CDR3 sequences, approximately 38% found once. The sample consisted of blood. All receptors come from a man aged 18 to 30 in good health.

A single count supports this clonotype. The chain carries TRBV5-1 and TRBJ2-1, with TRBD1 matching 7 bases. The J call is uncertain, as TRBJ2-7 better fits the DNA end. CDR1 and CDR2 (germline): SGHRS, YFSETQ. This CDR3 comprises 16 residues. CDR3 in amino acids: CASSVRGPSSYNEQYF. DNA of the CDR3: TGCGCCAGCAGCGTGAGGGGGCCAAGCTCCTACAATGAGCAGTACTTC.

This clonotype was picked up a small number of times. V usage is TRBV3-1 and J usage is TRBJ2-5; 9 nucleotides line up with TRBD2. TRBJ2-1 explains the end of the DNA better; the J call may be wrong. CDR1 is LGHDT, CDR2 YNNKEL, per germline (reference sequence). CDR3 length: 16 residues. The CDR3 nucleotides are TGTGCCAGCAGCCAAGAAGGGCTAGCGGGGCAAGAGACCCAGTTCTTC. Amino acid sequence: CASSQEGLAGQETQFF.

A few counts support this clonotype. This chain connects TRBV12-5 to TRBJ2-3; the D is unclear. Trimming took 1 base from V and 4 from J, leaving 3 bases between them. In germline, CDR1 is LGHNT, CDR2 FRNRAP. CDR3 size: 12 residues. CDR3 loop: CASGLGPDTQYF. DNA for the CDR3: TGTGCTAGTGGTTTGGGGCCAGATACGCAGTATTTT. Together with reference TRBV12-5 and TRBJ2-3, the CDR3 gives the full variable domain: DARVTQTPRHKVTEMGQEVTMRCQPILGHNTVFWYRQTMMQGLELLAYFRNRAPLDDSGMPKDRFSAEMPDATLATLKIQPSEPRDSAVYFCASGLGPDTQYFGPGTRLTVL.

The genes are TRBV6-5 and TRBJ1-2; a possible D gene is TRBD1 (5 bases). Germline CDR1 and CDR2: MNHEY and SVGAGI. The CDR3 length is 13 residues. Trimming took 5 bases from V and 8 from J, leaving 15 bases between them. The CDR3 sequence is CASSLTGTRGYTF. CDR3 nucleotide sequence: TGTGCCAGCAGTCTCACCGGGACTCGAGGCTACACCTTC.

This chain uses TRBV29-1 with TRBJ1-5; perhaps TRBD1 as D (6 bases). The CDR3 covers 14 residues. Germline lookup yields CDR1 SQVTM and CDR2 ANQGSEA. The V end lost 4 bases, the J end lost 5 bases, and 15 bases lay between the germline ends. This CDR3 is CSVAEGGRHQPQHF. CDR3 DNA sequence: TGCAGCGTTGCCGAAGGGGGACGGCATCAGCCCCAGCATTTT.

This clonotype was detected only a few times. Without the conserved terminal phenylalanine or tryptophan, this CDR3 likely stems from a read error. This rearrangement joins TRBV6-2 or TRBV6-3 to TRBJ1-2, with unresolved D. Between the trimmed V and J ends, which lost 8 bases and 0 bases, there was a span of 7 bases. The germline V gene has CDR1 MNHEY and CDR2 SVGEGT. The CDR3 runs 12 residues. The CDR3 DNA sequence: TGTGCCAGCGGCAGAGCTAACTATGGCTACACCGTC. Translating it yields CASGRANYGYTV.

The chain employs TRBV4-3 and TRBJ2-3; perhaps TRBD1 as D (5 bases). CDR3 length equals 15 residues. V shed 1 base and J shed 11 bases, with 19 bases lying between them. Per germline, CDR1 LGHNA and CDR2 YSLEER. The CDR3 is CASSQADSTVALQYF. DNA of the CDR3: TGCGCCAGCAGCCAAGCCGACTCGACAGTGGCTTTGCAGTATTTT.

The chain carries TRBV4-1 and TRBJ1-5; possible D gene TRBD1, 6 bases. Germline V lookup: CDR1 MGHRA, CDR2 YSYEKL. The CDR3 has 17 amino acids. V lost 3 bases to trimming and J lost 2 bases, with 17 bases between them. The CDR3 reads CASSQKPTGIGNQPQHF. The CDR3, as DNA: TGCGCCAGCAGCCAGAAACCTACAGGGATAGGCAATCAGCCCCAGCATTTT.

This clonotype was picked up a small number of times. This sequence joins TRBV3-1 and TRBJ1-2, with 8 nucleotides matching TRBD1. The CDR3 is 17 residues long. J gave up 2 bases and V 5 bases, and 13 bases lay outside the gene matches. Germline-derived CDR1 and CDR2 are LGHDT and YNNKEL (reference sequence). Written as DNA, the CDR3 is TGTGCCAGCAGCGGTGGGACAGGCGGGCGTTCGAACTATGGCTACACCTTC. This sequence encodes CASSGGTGGRSNYGYTF.

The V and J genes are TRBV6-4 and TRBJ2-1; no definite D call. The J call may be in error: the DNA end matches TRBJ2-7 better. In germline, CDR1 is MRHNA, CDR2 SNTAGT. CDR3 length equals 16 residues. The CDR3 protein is CASSDSSRSSYNEQYF. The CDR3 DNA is TGTGCCAGCAGTGACTCGAGTCGATCCTCCTACAATGAGCAGTACTTC.

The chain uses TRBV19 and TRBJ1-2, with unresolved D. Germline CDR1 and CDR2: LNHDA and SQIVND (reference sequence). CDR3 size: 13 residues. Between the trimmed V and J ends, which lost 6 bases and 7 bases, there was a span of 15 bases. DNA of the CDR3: TGTGCCAGTAGAAATGACGGGAATCGTGGCTACACCTTC. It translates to CASRNDGNRGYTF.

The CDR3 nucleotides are TGTGCCATCACACCGGACGGTCTGGGAATCCATGAGCAGTTCTTC. Residues: CAITPDGLGIHEQFF. The chain couples TRBV10-3 to TRBJ2-1; no clear D. This CDR3 is 15 amino acids long. Trimming took 7 bases from V and 8 from J, leaving 21 bases between them. CDR1 ENHRY and CDR2 SYGVKD come from the germline V gene.

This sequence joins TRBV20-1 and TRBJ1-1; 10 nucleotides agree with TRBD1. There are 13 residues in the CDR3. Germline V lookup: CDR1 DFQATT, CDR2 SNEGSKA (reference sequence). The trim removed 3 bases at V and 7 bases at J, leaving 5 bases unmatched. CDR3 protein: CSARTGTGVEAFF. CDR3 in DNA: TGCAGTGCTAGGACAGGGACAGGGGTTGAAGCTTTCTTT.

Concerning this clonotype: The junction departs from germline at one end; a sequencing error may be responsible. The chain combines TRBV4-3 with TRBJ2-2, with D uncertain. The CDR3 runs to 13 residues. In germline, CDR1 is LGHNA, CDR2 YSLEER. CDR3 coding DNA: TGCGCCAGCATCCAAGACGTCTCCGGGGAGCTGTTTTTT. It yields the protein CASIQDVSGELFF.

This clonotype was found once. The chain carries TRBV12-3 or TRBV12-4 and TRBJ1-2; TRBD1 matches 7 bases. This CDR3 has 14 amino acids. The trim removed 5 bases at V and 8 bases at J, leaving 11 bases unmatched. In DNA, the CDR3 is TGTGCCAGCAGTCCTCCAGGGGGAATGGAGGGCTACACCTTC. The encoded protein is CASSPPGGMEGYTF.

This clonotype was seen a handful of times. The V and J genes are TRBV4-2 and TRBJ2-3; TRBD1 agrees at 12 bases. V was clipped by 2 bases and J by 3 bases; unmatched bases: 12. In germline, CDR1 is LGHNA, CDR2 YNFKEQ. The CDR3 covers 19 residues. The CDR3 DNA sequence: TGTGCCAGCAGCCAATCACCGGGACAGGGGGCAGAGAGGACAGATACGCAGTATTTT. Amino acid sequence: CASSQSPGQGAERTDTQYF.

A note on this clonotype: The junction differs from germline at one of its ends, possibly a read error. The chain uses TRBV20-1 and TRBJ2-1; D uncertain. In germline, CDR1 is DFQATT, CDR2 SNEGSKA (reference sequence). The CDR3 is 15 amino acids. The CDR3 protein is CSALRPPQSYSEQFF. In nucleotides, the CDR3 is TGCAGTGCTTTGAGACCACCTCAATCATACAGTGAGCAGTTCTTC.

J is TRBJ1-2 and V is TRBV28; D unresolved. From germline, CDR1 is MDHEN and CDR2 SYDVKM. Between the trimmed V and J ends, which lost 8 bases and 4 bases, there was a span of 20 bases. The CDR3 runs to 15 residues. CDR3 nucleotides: TGTGCCAGCCATAGGCGGGGTAGAGGTGGCTATGGCTACACCTTC. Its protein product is CASHRRGRGGYGYTF.

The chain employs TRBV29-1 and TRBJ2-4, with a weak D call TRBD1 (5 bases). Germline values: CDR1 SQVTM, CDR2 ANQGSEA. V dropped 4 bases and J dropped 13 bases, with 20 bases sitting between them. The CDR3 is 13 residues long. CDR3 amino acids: CSVGQGRFNEQYF. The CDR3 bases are TGCAGCGTTGGCCAGGGAAGATTCAATGAGCAGTACTTC.

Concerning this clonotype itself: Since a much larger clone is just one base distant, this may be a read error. CDR3: CASGLGTAQETQYF. CDR3 sequence (DNA): TGCGCCAGCGGCCTAGGGACAGCTCAAGAGACCCAGTACTTC. This rearrangement joins TRBV5-1 to TRBJ2-5; 7 positions agree with TRBD1. J lost 2 bases, V lost 7 bases, and 8 bases had no gene match. Germline values: CDR1 SGHRS, CDR2 YFSETQ. This CDR3 contains 14 residues.

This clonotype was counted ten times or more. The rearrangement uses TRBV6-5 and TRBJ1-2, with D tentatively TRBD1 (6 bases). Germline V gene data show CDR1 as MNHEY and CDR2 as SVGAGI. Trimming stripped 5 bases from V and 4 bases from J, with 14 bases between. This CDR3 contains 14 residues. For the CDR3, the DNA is TGTGCCAGCAGTGAGGACAGCTCCGTCTATGGCTACACCTTC. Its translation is CASSEDSSVYGYTF.

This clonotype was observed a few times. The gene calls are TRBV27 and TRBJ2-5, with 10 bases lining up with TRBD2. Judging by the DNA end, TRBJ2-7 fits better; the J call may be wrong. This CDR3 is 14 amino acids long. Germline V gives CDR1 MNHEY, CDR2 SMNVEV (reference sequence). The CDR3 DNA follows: TGTGCCAGCAACGGAGCGGGGGGGCTCGACGAGCAGTACTTC. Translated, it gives CASNGAGGLDEQYF.

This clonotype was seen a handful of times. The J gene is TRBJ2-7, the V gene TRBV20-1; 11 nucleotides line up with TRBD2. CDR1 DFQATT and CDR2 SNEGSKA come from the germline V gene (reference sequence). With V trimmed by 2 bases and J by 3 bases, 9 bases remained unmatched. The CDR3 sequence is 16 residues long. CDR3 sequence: CSARTLAGAQGYEQYF. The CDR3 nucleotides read TGCAGTGCTAGAACACTAGCGGGGGCCCAAGGCTACGAGCAGTACTTC.

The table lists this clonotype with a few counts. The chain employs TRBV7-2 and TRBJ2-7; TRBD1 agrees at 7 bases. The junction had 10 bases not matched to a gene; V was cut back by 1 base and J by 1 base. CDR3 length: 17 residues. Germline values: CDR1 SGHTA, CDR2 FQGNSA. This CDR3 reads CASSLGPRTGGSYEQYF. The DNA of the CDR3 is TGTGCCAGCAGCTTAGGGCCGAGGACAGGCGGGTCCTACGAGCAGTACTTC. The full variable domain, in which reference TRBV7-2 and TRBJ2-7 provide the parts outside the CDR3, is GAGVSQSPSNKVTEKGKDVELRCDPISGHTALYWYRQSLGQGLEFLIYFQGNSAPDKSGLPSDRFSAERTGGSVSTLTIQRTQQEDSAVYLCASSLGPRTGGSYEQYFGPGTRLTVT.

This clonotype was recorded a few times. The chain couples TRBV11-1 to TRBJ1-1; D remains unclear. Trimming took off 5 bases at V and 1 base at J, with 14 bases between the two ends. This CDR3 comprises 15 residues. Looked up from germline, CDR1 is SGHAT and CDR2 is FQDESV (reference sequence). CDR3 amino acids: CASSGYSLQNTEAFF. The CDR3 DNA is TGTGCCAGCAGCGGTTACAGCCTACAGAACACTGAAGCTTTCTTT.

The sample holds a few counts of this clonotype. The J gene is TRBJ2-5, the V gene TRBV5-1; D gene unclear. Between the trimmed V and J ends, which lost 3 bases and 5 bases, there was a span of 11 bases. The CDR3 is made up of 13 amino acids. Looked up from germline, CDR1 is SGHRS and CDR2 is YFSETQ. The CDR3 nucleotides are TGCGCCAGCAGCTCGGAAGTTTGGGAGACCCAGTACTTC. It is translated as CASSSEVWETQYF.

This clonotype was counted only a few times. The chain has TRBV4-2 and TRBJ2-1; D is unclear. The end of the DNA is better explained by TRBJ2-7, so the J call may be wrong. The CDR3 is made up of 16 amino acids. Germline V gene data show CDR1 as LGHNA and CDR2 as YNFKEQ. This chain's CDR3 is CASSQDRAVSYNEQYF. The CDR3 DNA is TGTGCCAGCAGCCAAGATCGGGCCGTCTCCTACAATGAGCAGTACTTC.

CDR3 amino acids: CASSFGGINNEQFF. CDR3 in DNA: TGTGCCAGCAGCTTTGGGGGGATCAACAATGAGCAGTTCTTC. The V and J genes are TRBV11-2 and TRBJ2-1, with a possible D match to TRBD2 (6 bases). Germline V gives CDR1 SGHAT, CDR2 FQNNGV. The CDR3 spans 14 residues. Trimming removed 3 bases at V and 5 bases at J, with 11 bases between.

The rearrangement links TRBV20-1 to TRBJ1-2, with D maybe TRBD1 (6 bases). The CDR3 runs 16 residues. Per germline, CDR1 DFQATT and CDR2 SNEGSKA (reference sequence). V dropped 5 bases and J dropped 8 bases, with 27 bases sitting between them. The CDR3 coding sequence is TGCAGTGCTTCTTCGCCCCTCGGGGACAACGGTCGAGGCTACACCTTC. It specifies CSASSPLGDNGRGYTF.

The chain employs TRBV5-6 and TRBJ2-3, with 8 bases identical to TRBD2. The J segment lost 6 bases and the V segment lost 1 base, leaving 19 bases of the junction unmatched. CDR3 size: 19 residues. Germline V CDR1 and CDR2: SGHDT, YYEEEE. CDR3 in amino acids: CASSLRGRIAGPRIDTQYF. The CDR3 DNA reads TGTGCCAGCAGCTTGCGGGGGAGGATAGCGGGGCCCCGAATTGATACGCAGTATTTT.